Listed below are T cell receptor beta chains from one sample, sequenced in a study of T cell responses to AZD1222 COVID-19 vaccine. Clones were sequenced by immunoSEQ multiplex PCR, and TCRdb holds only the in-frame ones, with some missing. The sample holds some 140,000 clones, approximately 90% seen once. Sequenced here: peripheral blood, sampled on day 0 of AZD1222 vaccination. These receptors were collected from an adult in good health. Both conserved end residues are part of each CDR3. The D gene is left open where the match is weak. Rows may omit the clone size; those that give it use once, few, many or a size class.

j_call	v_call	d_call	clone_size	cdr3_nt	cdr3_aa
TRBJ1-5	TRBV12-5	.	.	TGTGCTAGTGGAAGGGGCGGGGATAGCAATCAGCCCCAGCATTTT	CASGRGGDSNQPQHF
TRBJ1-6	TRBV27	.	.	TGTGCCAGCAGTTTATCGAAAAGGACGGCCGGGTCACCCCTCCACTTT	CASSLSKRTAGSPLHF
TRBJ1-6	TRBV19	.	.	TGTGCCAGTAGTATAGTAGGAGAGGACCGACCCCTCCACTTT	CASSIVGEDRPLHF
TRBJ2-7	TRBV7-2	TRBD2	.	TGTGCCAGCAGCTTAGGGGGGACTAGCACCTACGAGCAGTACTTC	CASSLGGTSTYEQYF
TRBJ2-7	TRBV7-8	.	.	TGTGCCAGCAGCTTAGGGCGGCGTGGGGAGGAGCAGTACTTC	CASSLGRRGEEQYF
TRBJ1-2	TRBV6-2/TRBV6-3	.	.	TGTGCCAGCAGTTACCCAGGCGGCTACACCTTC	CASSYPGGYTF
TRBJ2-1	TRBV5-1	TRBD2	.	TGCGCCAGCAGCTTGGTGCCCGGGACTAGCGGATACAATGAGCAGTTCTTC	CASSLVPGTSGYNEQFF
TRBJ2-3	TRBV5-1	TRBD2	once	TGCGCCAGCAGCCCTAGGGTCGCGGGAGGAATAGAGCGCGCAGATACGCAGTATTTT	CASSPRVAGGIERADTQYF
TRBJ2-7	TRBV4-3	.	.	TGCGCCAGCAGCCAATCGCCGGGTTACTACGAGCAGTACTTC	CASSQSPGYYEQYF
TRBJ2-7	TRBV2	TRBD2	.	TGTGCCAGCAGCATCGGACTAGCGGAATACGAGCAGTACTTC	CASSIGLAEYEQYF
TRBJ1-3	TRBV28	.	once	TGTGCCAGCAGTTTCACGGACTTAGCTTTCGGAAACACCATATATTTT	CASSFTDLAFGNTIYF
TRBJ1-6	TRBV3-1/TRBV3-2	.	.	TGTGCCAGCAGCCAAGTCCCTCGGGGGGCCGGGGGTTCACCCCTCCACTTT	CASSQVPRGAGGSPLHF
TRBJ2-7	TRBV10-2	.	once	TGCGCCAGCAGTGAGTCGGTGGGAGAGACCTACGAGCAGTACTTC	CASSESVGETYEQYF
TRBJ2-1	TRBV6-2/TRBV6-3	TRBD2	.	TGTGCCAGCAGTAAAAGGACTAGCGGGGATTACAATGAGCAGTTCTTC	CASSKRTSGDYNEQFF
TRBJ1-3	TRBV11-3	.	.	TGTGCCAGCAGCTTCGGCAGGACTGGAAACACCATATATTTT	CASSFGRTGNTIYF
TRBJ2-5	TRBV19	TRBD2	.	TGTGCCAGTAGTGCAGCTAGCGGGAGGTTCATAGAGACCCAGTACTTC	CASSAASGRFIETQYF
TRBJ1-2	TRBV29-1	TRBD1	.	TGCAGCGTTCCTCCGCGGGGACAGGCTAACTATGGCTACACCTTC	CSVPPRGQANYGYTF
TRBJ1-1	TRBV27	.	few	TGTGCCAGCAGTTCCTTTGGTCCGGGGACTGAAGCTTTCTTT	CASSSFGPGTEAFF
TRBJ1-1	TRBV19	TRBD1	.	TGTGCCAGTAGTCAAAGGGGACAGGGGGTGACAAACACTGAAGCTTTCTTT	CASSQRGQGVTNTEAFF
TRBJ2-7	TRBV13	TRBD1	.	TGTGCCAGCAGCACGGCCGGGACAGAGGCTTTCGAGCAGTACTTC	CASSTAGTEAFEQYF
TRBJ1-1	TRBV2	.	once	TGTGCCAGCAGAAAAGAGCCGAACACTGAAGCTTTCTTT	CASRKEPNTEAFF
TRBJ1-1	TRBV5-4	.	.	TGTGCCAGCAGCTTGGGCGGGGGCTCTTACATGAACACTGAAGCTTTCTTT	CASSLGGGSYMNTEAFF
TRBJ2-1	TRBV19	.	few	TGTGCCAGTAAGCTGGCCCCCTCCCACAATGAGCAGTTCTTC	CASKLAPSHNEQFF
TRBJ1-5	TRBV19	.	.	TGTGCCAGTAGCCTCCGTACTCAGCCCCAGCATTTT	CASSLRTQPQHF
TRBJ2-1	TRBV9	.	.	TGTGCCAGCAGCGTAACTTACACCTCCAATGAGCAGTTCTTC	CASSVTYTSNEQFF
TRBJ2-7	TRBV28	TRBD2	once	TGTGCCAGCAGTCAGGTAGCGGGAGGGCGGGACGAGCAGTACTTC	CASSQVAGGRDEQYF
TRBJ2-7	TRBV28	TRBD2	.	TGTGCCAGCAGTTTCCCCACTAGCGGTGTAGAGCAGTACTTC	CASSFPTSGVEQYF
TRBJ2-2	TRBV5-1	.	.	TGCGCCACCCGAGGGGCGATCGCGAACACCGGGGAGCTGTTTTTT	CATRGAIANTGELFF
TRBJ2-1	TRBV14	TRBD2	once	TGTGCCAGCAGCCTGACCCTTCGACTAGCGGGAGGCCCACAGTGGGATAGTGAGCAGTTCTTC	CASSLTLRLAGGPQWDSEQFF
TRBJ1-5	TRBV28	.	.	TGTGCCAGCAGATCCCATCAGCCCCAGCATTTT	CASRSHQPQHF
TRBJ1-1	TRBV29-1	.	once	TGCAGCGTTGATCTGGGGGCGCGAACTGAAGCTTTCTTT	CSVDLGARTEAFF
TRBJ2-1	TRBV5-6	.	.	TGTGCCAGCAGCCCCGAGGTGGACGAAAACTACAATGAGCAGTTCTTC	CASSPEVDENYNEQFF
TRBJ2-2	TRBV19	.	.	TGTGCCAGTAGTATGTTGCTGTTCACCGGGGAGCTGTTTTTT	CASSMLLFTGELFF
TRBJ2-1	TRBV3-1/TRBV3-2	TRBD2	once	TGTGCCAGCAGCCAACAAGCGGGAGGGCCCTGGGAGCAGTTCTTC	CASSQQAGGPWEQFF
TRBJ1-1	TRBV9	.	.	TGTGCCAGCAGCGTAGCACCGACAGGGAACACTGAAGCTTTCTTT	CASSVAPTGNTEAFF
TRBJ2-1	TRBV6-2/TRBV6-3	TRBD1	.	TGTGCCAGCAGTTACTCGGCCGGGACAGAAAATTACAATGAGCAGTTCTTC	CASSYSAGTENYNEQFF
TRBJ2-1	TRBV7-9	.	.	TGTGCCAGCACCTTCAGGGTCTCAGGCCCTTACAATGAGCAGTTCTTC	CASTFRVSGPYNEQFF
TRBJ1-4	TRBV5-8	.	few	TGTGCCAGCAGCTTGGAAGGGGAGAGGGATGAAAAACTGTTTTTT	CASSLEGERDEKLFF
TRBJ1-1	TRBV6-6	.	.	TGTGCCAGCAGTTACTCGTATCCGGGGGGGAGTACTGAAGCTTTCTTT	CASSYSYPGGSTEAFF
TRBJ1-2	TRBV19	.	.	TGTGCCAGTAGTATGACGTATGGCTACACCTTC	CASSMTYGYTF
TRBJ2-1	TRBV7-2	TRBD2	.	TGTGCCAGCAGCTTAGCGCCGGGGGGCTACAATGAGCAGTTCTTC	CASSLAPGGYNEQFF
TRBJ1-2	TRBV7-8	TRBD1	few	TGTGCCAGCAGCTTACGTGGGACAGGCATTAATTATGGCTACACCTTC	CASSLRGTGINYGYTF
TRBJ2-7	TRBV18	.	.	TGTGCCAGCTCACATGGACGGCCTCCCGAGCAGTACTTC	CASSHGRPPEQYF
TRBJ2-1	TRBV24-1	.	.	TGTGCCACCAGTGATTCAGGGCAGGGAATCTACAATGAGCAGTTCTTC	CATSDSGQGIYNEQFF
TRBJ2-7	TRBV30	.	.	TGTGCCTGGAGTCGTCCGAGCTACGAGCAGTACTTC	CAWSRPSYEQYF
TRBJ1-4	TRBV30	.	once	TGTGCCTGGAGAACAGGGAAGAAACTGTTTTTT	CAWRTGKKLFF
TRBJ1-1	TRBV19	TRBD1	.	TGTGCCAGTAGTGGCCTAAGGACAGGGTTCGATGAAGCTTTCTTT	CASSGLRTGFDEAFF
TRBJ2-1	TRBV11-2	.	.	TGTGCCAGCAGACCAACGACAGAAAATGAGCAGTTCTTC	CASRPTTENEQFF
TRBJ1-2	TRBV29-1	.	.	TGCAGCGTGCCAGTAGGGGTGAACTATGGCTACACCTTC	CSVPVGVNYGYTF
TRBJ2-7	TRBV7-8	TRBD2	.	TGTGCCAGCAGCTTAGATACCTCGACTAGCGGGAGGGCCACAGGGGAGCAGTACTTC	CASSLDTSTSGRATGEQYF
TRBJ2-5	TRBV28	TRBD2	.	TGTGCCAGCAGTTTAGGGACTAGCGGAGGCCCAGAGACCCAGTACTTC	CASSLGTSGGPETQYF
TRBJ2-3	TRBV9	TRBD2	.	TGTGCCAGCAGCGTAGCGGCGGGTGGTAGCGGGATCACAGATACGCAGTATTTT	CASSVAAGGSGITDTQYF
TRBJ2-3	TRBV11-1	.	.	TGTGCCAGCAGCCCCGGGCTACTCACAGATACGCAGTATTTT	CASSPGLLTDTQYF
TRBJ2-5	TRBV3-1/TRBV3-2	.	.	TGTGCCAGCAGCACGCTTGGGGGGATCCAAGAGACCCAGTACTTC	CASSTLGGIQETQYF
TRBJ1-5	TRBV24-1	TRBD1	.	TGTGCCACCAGTGAAAACCGGGACAGATCCGGCGATCAGCCCCAGCATTTT	CATSENRDRSGDQPQHF
TRBJ1-5	TRBV18	.	.	TGTGCCAGCTCACCATGGGGTGTCAGCAATCAGCCCCAGCATTTT	CASSPWGVSNQPQHF
TRBJ2-1	TRBV10-3	TRBD2	.	TGTGCCATCACCCTGACTAGCGGGGGGAATGAGCAGTTCTTC	CAITLTSGGNEQFF